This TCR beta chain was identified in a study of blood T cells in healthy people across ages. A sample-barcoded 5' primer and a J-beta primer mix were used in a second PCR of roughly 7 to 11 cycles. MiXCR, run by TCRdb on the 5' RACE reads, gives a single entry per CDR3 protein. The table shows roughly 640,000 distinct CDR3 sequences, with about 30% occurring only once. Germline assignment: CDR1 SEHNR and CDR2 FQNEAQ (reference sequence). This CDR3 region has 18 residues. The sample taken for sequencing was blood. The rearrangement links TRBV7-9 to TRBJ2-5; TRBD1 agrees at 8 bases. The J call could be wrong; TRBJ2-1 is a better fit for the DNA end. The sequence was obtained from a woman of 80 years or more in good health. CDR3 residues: CASTPLRGLNLLQETQFF. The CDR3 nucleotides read TGTGCCAGCACCCCCCTCAGGGGGCTCAACCTATTGCAAGAGACCCAGTTCTTC.